This TCR beta chain was captured in a study of T cells in Graves' hyperthyroidism and ophthalmopathy. Looking at the study overall: Peripheral blood sampling occurred at initial diagnosis, before any treatment.

This clonotype has ten or more counts. TCR beta CDR3 sequences were amplified from RNA transcripts. RT-PCR in the first round (using the HTBI primer set) targeted the TCR CDR3. TCRdb re-called the multiplex PCR reads through MiXCR, storing one row per CDR3 protein. The table shows about 290,000 distinct CDR3 sequences, with about an eighth occurring only once. Sample: blood. The TCR sequence derives from a woman in her twenties or thirties with Graves' hyperthyroidism that later progressed to Graves' ophthalmopathy.

The CDR3 coding sequence is TGTGCCAACAAAGCGACTAGCGGGAGTTGGGAGACCCAGTACTTC. Its translation is CANKATSGSWETQYF. The chain employs TRBV2 and TRBJ2-5, with 12 bases matching TRBD2. The CDR3 is 15 amino acids. The V segment lost 10 bases and the J segment 5 bases; nucleotides outside the gene matches: 11. Looked up from germline, CDR1 is SNHLY and CDR2 is FYNNEI.